Detailed here is one TCR beta chain. Its antigen is undetermined. The sample originates from a study of beta chain features in type 1 diabetes. General study findings and limits: Shorter TCRB CDR3s, moderately but significantly so, marked every one of the four CD4+ subsets in Type 1 diabetes patients. A cDNA-based sequencing approach could over-represent cells with high TCR expression. In comparison with healthy donors, patients had naive, central memory and Treg TCRB repertoires that appeared more similar. No resolution was reached here on whether HLA type influences TCRB rearrangement.

Trimming shortened V by 7 bases and J by 1 base, and 10 bases separated the two germline ends. The CDR3 is 13 amino acids. Germline V lookup: CDR1 MNHNS, CDR2 SASEGT. Every isolated RNA sample was fully reverse transcribed, so sequencing captured expressed TCRB transcripts. Sequencing was performed with immunoSEQ multiplex PCR; in TCRdb, only in-frame clones are kept and a portion is missing. The sample contains more than 250,000 clones, approximately 16% of which appear only once. This TCR came from a young man with type 1 diabetes. The chain is built from TRBV6-1 and TRBJ1-1; tentatively, D is TRBD1 (6 bases). The material sequenced was naive CD4+ T cells from blood. CDR3 residues: CASKRDTNTEAFF. DNA for the CDR3: TGTGCCAGCAAAAGGGACACGAACACTGAAGCTTTCTTT.